Following are 30 T cell receptor beta chains from one sample sequenced in a study of blood T cell repertoires in COVID-19. Produced via immunoSEQ multiplex PCR; TCRdb's table is partial and in-frame only. The table has over 120,000 clones, roughly three quarters seen once. The specimen was peripheral blood. Receptors were obtained from a woman in her 70s with COVID-19, enrolled during active disease.

This sequence joins TRBV18 and TRBJ1-6, with no clear D. Trimming cost V 2 bases and J 8 bases, with 7 bases left between them. Germline V gene lookup returns CDR1 KGHSH and CDR2 LQKENI. The CDR3 runs to 13 residues. The chain's CDR3 is CASSPDQDSPLHF. The CDR3 coding sequence is TGTGCCAGCTCACCAGATCAGGATTCACCCCTCCACTTT.

This chain joins TRBV19 and TRBJ2-7; D gene unclear. The V end lost 2 bases, the J end lost 4 bases, and 15 bases lay between the germline ends. Germline V gene lookup returns CDR1 LNHDA and CDR2 SQIVND (reference sequence). The CDR3 covers 15 residues. The CDR3 coding sequence is TGTGCCAGTAGTATACACCGTGGCAGGAAGTACGAGCAGTACTTC. It is translated as CASSIHRGRKYEQYF.

The table lists this clone with a few counts. The genes are TRBV27 and TRBJ1-6, with D tentatively TRBD1 (5 bases). The V end lost 7 bases, the J end lost 2 bases, and 12 bases lay between the germline ends. CDR1 and CDR2 (germline): MNHEY, SMNVEV (reference sequence). The CDR3 contains 15 residues. The DNA of the CDR3 is TGTGCCAGCAATATGGGGGGTACCTATAATTCACCCCTCCACTTT. Amino acids: CASNMGGTYNSPLHF.

This chain joins TRBV28 and TRBJ1-3, with 8 bases identical to TRBD1. This CDR3 region has 17 residues. Germline V gene sequence: CDR1 MDHEN, CDR2 SYDVKM. Germline trimming cut 5 bases from V and 0 bases from J; bases unmatched to any gene: 9. DNA for the CDR3: TGTGCCAGCAGTCCCCCGGACAGGGTGCCCTCTGGAAACACCATATATTTT. It encodes CASSPPDRVPSGNTIYF.

This clone was observed a handful of times. The chain links TRBV11-3 to TRBJ1-1; the D is unclear. Trimming pared 3 bases from V and 4 bases from J, leaving 9 bases between. Per germline, CDR1 SGHNT and CDR2 YENEEA. This CDR3 spans 13 amino acids. The CDR3 DNA reads as TGTGCCAGCAGCTTCCCAGGATCCACTGAAGCTTTCTTT. Its translation: CASSFPGSTEAFF.

The J gene is TRBJ2-7, the V gene TRBV5-4, with unresolved D. V lost 4 bases, J lost 1 base, and 9 bases lay in between. CDR3 length: 13 residues. Germline V gives CDR1 SGHNT, CDR2 YYREEE (reference sequence). The CDR3 coding sequence is TGTGCCAGCAGCGTTGGCCCATCCTACGAGCAGTACTTC. Its protein is CASSVGPSYEQYF.

The chain is built from TRBV5-1 and TRBJ2-5; TRBD2 agrees at 8 bases. Germline values: CDR1 SGHRS, CDR2 YFSETQ. V shed 7 bases, J shed 5 bases, and the junction held 13 bases outside the gene matches. The CDR3 loop spans 15 amino acids. The CDR3 is CASSPLGGAEETQYF. The DNA for the CDR3 is TGCGCCAGCTCGCCCCTCGGGGGGGCGGAGGAGACCCAGTACTTC.

This clone has just one count. The chain is built from TRBV28 and TRBJ1-2, with a tentative D call TRBD1 (6 bases). Per the germline V gene, CDR1 is MDHEN and CDR2 is SYDVKM. Trimming removed 10 bases at V and 8 bases at J, with 17 bases between. This CDR3 is built from 12 residues. The CDR3 DNA is TGTGCCACCCGAGACCCCGGACAGGGCTACACCTTC. Amino acids: CATRDPGQGYTF.

The table lists this clone with a few counts. The same CDR3 can be traced to other DNA sequences in this sample. J is TRBJ1-4 and V is TRBV9; no clear D gene. Germline V lookup: CDR1 SGDLS, CDR2 YYNGEE. V was pared by 5 bases and J by 1 base, with 9 bases between. There are 14 residues in the CDR3. The CDR3 reads CASSVGGTNEKLFF. The CDR3 coding sequence is TGTGCCAGCAGTGTTGGAGGAACTAATGAAAAACTGTTTTTT.

V is TRBV3-1 (or the pseudogene TRBV3-2) and J is TRBJ2-3, with TRBD2 matching over 15 bases. CDR3 length: 22 amino acids. The ends lost 4 bases at V and 1 base at J; junction bases unmatched: 18. Per germline, CDR1 LGHDT and CDR2 YNNKEL (reference sequence). The CDR3 reads CASSPPPGYGLAGGQGTDTQYF. CDR3 DNA: TGTGCCAGCAGCCCTCCCCCCGGATACGGACTAGCGGGGGGGCAAGGCACAGATACGCAGTATTTT.

The CDR3 is CASSPYSQGTDTQYF. CDR3 nucleotides: TGTGCCAGCAGCCCCTATTCACAGGGCACAGATACGCAGTATTTT. The J gene is TRBJ2-3, the V gene TRBV5-4; a possible D gene is TRBD1 (5 bases). The germline V and J ends were trimmed by 4 bases and 1 base, with 13 bases remaining between them. Germline CDR1 and CDR2: SGHNT and YYREEE (reference sequence). The CDR3 extends over 15 amino acids.

This clone has only a few counts. This rearrangement joins TRBV19 to TRBJ2-6; possibly TRBD1 for D (5 bases). Germline CDR1 reads LNHDA; CDR2 reads SQIVND (reference sequence). With 5 bases removed from V and 3 bases from J, the gap between germline ends came to 8 bases. The CDR3 runs 14 residues. CDR3 bases: TGTGCCAGTAGTCCCAGGGTTGGGGCCAACGTCCTGACTTTC. It codes for CASSPRVGANVLTF.

The chain links TRBV3-1 (or the pseudogene TRBV3-2) to TRBJ1-5, with TRBD1 matching over 8 bases. The V gene end was trimmed by 2 bases and the J gene end by 7 bases; junction bases not matched to a gene: 7. Germline V gene sequence: CDR1 LGHDT, CDR2 YNNKEL (reference sequence). The CDR3 is made up of 15 amino acids. The CDR3 sequence is CASSQFTGGGQPQHF. The CDR3 region has the DNA TGTGCCAGCAGCCAATTTACAGGGGGGGGACAGCCCCAGCATTTT.

This clone was picked up a small number of times. The chain combines TRBV18 with TRBJ1-2; D perhaps matches TRBD1 (6 bases). Deletions cut 5 bases from V and 8 bases from J, with 12 bases between. The CDR3 runs 12 residues. The V gene's germline CDR1 is KGHSH and CDR2 LQKENI. CDR3 protein: CASSSQGSGYTF. CDR3 in DNA: TGTGCCAGCTCATCCCAGGGGTCAGGCTACACCTTC.

This clone showed up just a few times. The rearrangement joins TRBV7-9 to TRBJ1-2; D possibly corresponds to TRBD1 (6 bases). Germline V gene lookup returns CDR1 SEHNR and CDR2 FQNEAQ (reference sequence). The ends were cut back, 1 base at V and 4 bases at J, with 13 bases in the middle. The CDR3 has 15 residues. The CDR3 spells CASSLGPGGLYGYTF. The CDR3 nucleotides read TGTGCCAGCAGCTTAGGGCCTGGGGGCCTCTATGGCTACACCTTC. Looking up the rest from reference TRBV7-9 and TRBJ1-2 gives the full variable domain: DTGVSQNPRHKITKRGQNVTFRCDPISEHNRLYWYRQTLGQGPEFLTYFQNEAQLEKSRLLSDRFSAERPKGSFSTLEIQRTEQGDSAMYLCASSLGPGGLYGYTFGSGTRLTVV.

The chain recombines TRBV5-4 with TRBJ1-1; a possible D gene is TRBD1 (5 bases). Per germline, CDR1 SGHNT and CDR2 YYREEE (reference sequence). The CDR3 loop spans 15 amino acids. V gave up 0 bases and J gave up 2 bases, with 11 bases separating them. CDR3 in amino acids: CASSLARGINTEAFF. As DNA, the CDR3 is TGTGCCAGCAGCTTGGCCCGGGGGATCAACACTGAAGCTTTCTTT.

This chain links TRBV28 with TRBJ1-2, with 10 positions matching TRBD1. After removal of 5 bases from V and 4 bases from J, the junction contained 7 bases not matched to a gene. This CDR3 has 15 amino acids. Germline CDR1 and CDR2: MDHEN and SYDVKM. CDR3 sequence: CASSLPGQGLYGYTF. In nucleotides, the CDR3 is TGTGCCAGCAGTCTTCCGGGACAGGGGCTCTATGGCTACACCTTC.

This clone was counted once. The chain is built from TRBV4-2 and TRBJ1-2; D might be TRBD1 (5 bases). The CDR3 sequence is 16 residues long. Germline V gives CDR1 LGHNA, CDR2 YNFKEQ. Trimming took 4 bases from V and 2 from J, leaving 17 bases between them. CDR3 in DNA: TGTGCCAGCAGCCCAACAGGCGTGGGAAAGAACTATGGCTACACCTTC. Its protein is CASSPTGVGKNYGYTF.

The chain carries TRBV5-1 and TRBJ1-1; D call uncertain. Germline CDR1 and CDR2: SGHRS and YFSETQ. The CDR3 length is 13 residues. V shed 0 bases and J shed 4 bases, with 7 bases lying between them. The CDR3 protein is CASSLAKSTEAFF. The CDR3 DNA follows: TGCGCCAGCAGCTTGGCTAAGAGCACTGAAGCTTTCTTT.

Concerning this clone itself: This sample includes further DNA sequences coding for the same CDR3. The chain couples TRBV7-9 to TRBJ1-2; D is undetermined. CDR1 and CDR2 from the germline V gene are SEHNR and FQNEAQ (reference sequence). The CDR3 is 11 residues long. V was pared by 8 bases and J by 5 bases, with 9 bases between. The CDR3 DNA sequence: TGTGCCAGCTCCCCGGGGTATGGCTACACCTTC. Translated, it gives CASSPGYGYTF.

The rearrangement joins TRBV30 to TRBJ1-1; D uncertain. The CDR3 has 14 residues. V was trimmed by 2 bases and J by 1 base, leaving 11 bases between them. Germline V CDR1 and CDR2: GTSNPN, SVGIG (reference sequence). The CDR3 loop reads CAWSRRRTNTEAFF. The DNA of the CDR3 is TGTGCCTGGAGTAGGAGGCGGACGAACACTGAAGCTTTCTTT.

This clone turned up a few times. The J gene is TRBJ1-5, the V gene TRBV28; perhaps TRBD1 as D (5 bases). Germline V gene data show CDR1 as MDHEN and CDR2 as SYDVKM. Trimming took 9 bases from V and 0 from J, leaving 21 bases between them. The CDR3 consists of 17 residues. The DNA of the CDR3 is TGTGCCAGTGCGTTGGGCAGGGCTTCCCATAGCAATCAGCCCCAGCATTTT. It is translated as CASALGRASHSNQPQHF.

V gene TRBV4-2 combines with J gene TRBJ2-3; 8 bases are shared with TRBD2. Germline-derived CDR1 and CDR2 are LGHNA and YNFKEQ. The CDR3 contains 17 residues. V shed 2 bases and J 0 bases; nucleotides not matched to a gene: 7. CDR3 protein: CASSQSTSGQSTDTQYF. DNA of the CDR3: TGTGCCAGCAGCCAATCCACTAGCGGACAAAGCACAGATACGCAGTATTTT.

The genes are TRBV7-2 and TRBJ1-6; D is undetermined. V gave up 1 base and J gave up 6 bases, with 7 bases separating them. This CDR3 has 14 amino acids. Germline CDR1 and CDR2: SGHTA and FQGNSA. The CDR3 region has the DNA TGTGCCAGCAGCTTAGTTCGGTTTAATTCACCCCTCCACTTT. The encoded protein is CASSLVRFNSPLHF.

The chain couples TRBV21-1 to TRBJ1-3. TRBV21-1 is a recognized pseudogene. The CDR3 length is 13 residues. The CDR3 region has the DNA TGTGCCAGCAGCAAAATTGCCCCTTCTGGGAGGTGTTTT. Translating it yields CASSKIAPSGRCF.

J is TRBJ2-2 and V is TRBV9; a possible D gene is TRBD1 (7 bases). The CDR3 totals 14 residues. Per germline, CDR1 SGDLS and CDR2 YYNGEE. V shed 7 bases and J shed 4 bases, with 14 bases lying between them. This CDR3 is CASDRQGGTGELFF. CDR3 bases: TGTGCCAGCGACCGACAGGGAGGCACCGGGGAGCTGTTTTTT. Complete variable domain (other parts from reference TRBV9 and TRBJ2-2): DSGVTQTPKHLITATGQRVTLRCSPRSGDLSVYWYQQSLDQGLQFLIQYYNGEERAKGNILERFSAQQFPDLHSELNLSSLELGDSALYFCASDRQGGTGELFFGEGSRLTVL.

The sample holds a few counts of this clone. The chain employs TRBV9 and TRBJ1-6; tentatively, D is TRBD1 (6 bases). CDR3 length equals 12 residues. Per the germline V gene, CDR1 is SGDLS and CDR2 is YYNGEE. V lost 6 bases, J lost 7 bases, and 8 bases lay in between. The CDR3 DNA reads as TGTGCCAGCAACAGGGCGAATTCACCCCTCCACTTT. Residues: CASNRANSPLHF.

V gene TRBV2 combines with J gene TRBJ2-7; 7 nucleotides align to TRBD1. CDR1 is SNHLY, CDR2 FYNNEI, per germline. This CDR3 has 14 residues. V trimming: 7 bases; J trimming: 3 bases; junction bases outside the gene matches: 9. For the CDR3, the DNA is TGTGCCAGCACCCGGGACAGTGCTGGCTACGAGCAGTACTTC. Its translation is CASTRDSAGYEQYF.

The V and J genes are TRBV7-2 and TRBJ2-5; 15 bases fit TRBD2. Trimming at V came to 5 bases and at J to 5 bases, leaving 6 bases not matched to a gene. Germline CDR1 is SGHTA and CDR2 is FQGNSA. There are 16 residues in the CDR3. The CDR3 DNA sequence: TGTGCCAGCAGCACAGGACTAGCGGGGGGGTCGGAGACCCAGTACTTC. Protein: CASSTGLAGGSETQYF.

The chain joins TRBV27 to TRBJ1-2; D call uncertain. In germline, CDR1 is MNHEY, CDR2 SMNVEV (reference sequence). The CDR3 spans 15 residues. V was pared by 3 bases and J by 2 bases, with 13 bases between. The CDR3 nucleotides are TGTGCCAGCAGTTTTTCCCATGGGAGCAACTATGGCTACACCTTC. Translated, it gives CASSFSHGSNYGYTF.